Following are 7 T cell receptor beta chains from one sample sequenced in a study of T cell responses to AZD1222 COVID-19 vaccine. The repertoire was sequenced with immunoSEQ multiplex PCR; TCRdb's copy has only in-frame clones and lacks some. The sample carries more than 150,000 clones, 80% to 90% recorded once. The sequencing here drew on peripheral blood, taken on day 0 of AZD1222 vaccination. These TCRs come from an adult in good health.

This chain uses TRBV29-1 with TRBJ2-3, with unresolved D. Trimming removed 0 bases from V and 8 bases from J, with 9 bases in between. The CDR3 sequence is 12 residues long. The germline gives CDR1 SQVTM, CDR2 ANQGSEA. The CDR3 spells CSVEDSAATQYF. DNA for the CDR3: TGCAGCGTTGAAGATTCCGCGGCTACGCAGTATTTT.

In this sample, this clone turned up once. The V gene is TRBV7-9, the J gene TRBJ2-7, with 7 bases lining up with TRBD1. The V gene end was trimmed by 5 bases and the J gene end by 0 bases; junction bases not matched to a gene: 10. Germline V gene data show CDR1 as SEHNR and CDR2 as FQNEAQ (reference sequence). CDR3 length: 16 amino acids. The CDR3 spells CASSQPGGPSSYEQYF. The CDR3 nucleotides read TGTGCCAGCAGCCAACCAGGGGGTCCGAGCTCCTACGAGCAGTACTTC.

This clone has a handful of counts. The rearrangement links TRBV11-2 to TRBJ1-1, with unresolved D. The length of the CDR3 is 12 residues. The germline CDR1 and CDR2 sequences are SGHAT and FQNNGV. Trimming removed 4 bases from V and 4 bases from J, with 7 bases in between. As DNA, the CDR3 is TGTGCCAGCAGCTCCTCGCGCACTGAAGCTTTCTTT. This codes for CASSSSRTEAFF.

The chain uses TRBV7-3 and TRBJ1-6; no definite D call. Germline-derived CDR1 and CDR2 are SGHTA and FQGTGA. The germline V and J ends were trimmed by 1 base and 9 bases, with 10 bases remaining between them. The CDR3 runs 14 residues. The CDR3 nucleotides are TGTGCCAGCAGCTTAAAAGCCCCGGCTTCACCCCTCCACTTT. This translates into CASSLKAPASPLHF.

The chain employs TRBV7-9 and TRBJ1-1, with 11 bases aligning to TRBD1. Germline CDR1 reads SEHNR; CDR2 reads FQNEAQ (reference sequence). This CDR3 has 15 amino acids. Trimming at V came to 1 base and at J to 4 bases, leaving 2 bases not matched to a gene. CDR3 coding DNA: TGTGCCAGCAGCTTAGAGGGGACAGGGGGCACTGAAGCTTTCTTT. Amino acids: CASSLEGTGGTEAFF.

This clone appeared once. CDR3 in DNA: TGTGCCAGCAGCTTTCAGGGGTCCCGCACAGATACGCAGTATTTT. Protein: CASSFQGSRTDTQYF. The V and J genes are TRBV7-2 and TRBJ2-3; D is possibly TRBD1 (6 bases). There are 15 residues in the CDR3. Trimming shortened V by 3 bases and J by 1 base, and 11 bases separated the two germline ends. The germline V gene has CDR1 SGHTA and CDR2 FQGNSA. The variable domain in full, completed from reference TRBV7-2 and TRBJ2-3, reads GAGVSQSPSNKVTEKGKDVELRCDPISGHTALYWYRQSLGQGLEFLIYFQGNSAPDKSGLPSDRFSAERTGGSVSTLTIQRTQQEDSAVYLCASSFQGSRTDTQYFGPGTRLTVL.

V gene TRBV6-5 combines with J gene TRBJ1-3; 8 bases are a match to TRBD1. There are 14 residues in the CDR3. The ends lost 6 bases at V and 3 bases at J; junction bases unmatched: 4. Germline CDR1 MNHEY, CDR2 SVGAGI. The chain's CDR3 is CASSKQGVGNTIYF. DNA for the CDR3: TGTGCCAGCAGCAAACAGGGGGTTGGAAACACCATATATTTT.